This T cell receptor beta chain comes out of a study of T cell repertoires in cytomegalovirus infection. TCRdb independently ran MiXCR on the reads; one entry per CDR3 protein. This sample has hundreds of thousands of distinct CDR3 sequences; around a third occur once, and the top ten carry around an eighth. In germline, CDR1 is SGHVS, CDR2 FNYEAQ. CDR3 size: 15 residues. V was cut by 2 bases and J by 4 bases, with 12 bases left in between. Concerning this clonotype: Its antigen is currently unknown.

This clonotype was sampled from a human donor in good health (CMV status not recorded). Some clones in this sample may be carry-over from other donors' samples. The sequences come from cultured CD8+ T cells from PBMCs, collected from culture after CMV antigen stimulation. V usage is TRBV7-6 and J usage is TRBJ1-3, with D uncertain. The CDR3 loop reads CASSLNRAEGNTIYF. For the CDR3, the DNA is TGTGCCAGCAGCTTAAATCGGGCGGAAGGAAACACCATATATTTT.